The present TCR beta chain was sequenced within a study of blood T cell repertoires in COVID-19. At the level of the study: There were acute and convalescent COVID-19 samples, and they came from the United States, Italy and Spain. PBMCs, B-cell-depleted T cells, or T cells provided the cDNA or gDNA that made up the material.

Source study methods: Reference gene primer amplification gave nucleated cell count estimates. Method: immunoSEQ multiplex PCR; TCRdb's copy keeps in-frame clones and lacks some. The V and J calls and clone size are taken from that table; D and trimming were inferred from the DNA. The table lists roughly 60,000 clones, nearly 90% of them singletons. Per germline, CDR1 LGHDT and CDR2 YNNKEL (reference sequence). Deletions cut 6 bases from V and 6 bases from J, with 19 bases between. The CDR3 has 15 amino acids. The genes are TRBV3-1 (or the pseudogene TRBV3-2) and TRBJ2-3, with D maybe TRBD2 (6 bases). The sequencing sample was made of peripheral blood. This TCR came from a man aged 50-60 years with active COVID-19. The CDR3 is CASSSEGLSYDTQYF. The CDR3 DNA follows: TGTGCCAGCAGTTCGGAGGGACTTTCCTACGATACGCAGTATTTT.